Listed below are T cell receptor beta chains from one sample, sequenced in a study of T cells in Graves' hyperthyroidism and ophthalmopathy. TCRdb re-analysed the multiplex PCR reads in MiXCR, keeping a single row per CDR3 protein. The sample shows roughly 330,000 distinct CDR3 sequences, roughly 17% of them seen only once. Specimen: blood. The receptor source for this set is a man aged 25-45 years with Graves' hyperthyroidism. CDR3s include the opening cysteine and the closing phenylalanine or tryptophan. The D gene is left open where the match is weak. Part of the rows lack a size; the others show once, few, many or a class for expanded clones.

j_gene | d_gene | abundance | v_gene | CDR3aa | CDR3nt
TRBJ2-7 | - | - | TRBV20-1 | CSAGGDGSGYEQYF | TGCAGTGCTGGGGGTGATGGTAGCGGATACGAGCAGTACTTC
TRBJ2-5 | TRBD1 | few | TRBV20-1 | CSGGEIQQETQYF | TGCTCAGGGGGCGAGATCCAACAAGAGACCCAGTACTTC
TRBJ2-1 | TRBD2 | - | TRBV19 | CASSPSRGTSGFYNEQFF | TGTGCCAGTAGTCCAAGTAGAGGGACTAGCGGGTTCTACAATGAGCAGTTCTTC
TRBJ1-2 | - | - | TRBV7-2 | CASGGQGFNYGYTF | TGTGCCAGCGGCGGGCAGGGTTTTAACTATGGCTACACCTTC
TRBJ2-7 | TRBD2 | many | TRBV7-2 | CASSVTSQRVYEQYF | TGTGCCAGCAGCGTGACTAGCCAGAGGGTGTACGAGCAGTACTTC
TRBJ2-2 | TRBD1 | many | TRBV7-2 | CASSRTGWTGELFF | TGTGCCAGCAGCCGGACAGGGTGGACCGGGGAGCTGTTTTTT
TRBJ2-1 | - | many | TRBV6-1 | CASSSGSHEQFF | TGTGCCAGCAGTTCGGGTAGTCATGAGCAGTTCTTC
TRBJ2-2 | - | - | TRBV5-6 | CASSSGLRTTGELFF | TGTGCCAGCAGCTCCGGACTAAGAACCACCGGGGAGCTGTTTTTT
TRBJ2-7 | TRBD2 | many | TRBV7-2 | CASSNSGRSGYEQYF | TGTGCCAGCAGCAATAGCGGGAGAAGTGGGTACGAGCAGTACTTC
TRBJ2-2 | TRBD2 | many | TRBV12-3/TRBV12-4 | CASSLTRASSGRAGDTGELFF | TGTGCCAGCAGTTTAACGAGGGCGAGTAGCGGGAGGGCCGGGGACACCGGGGAGCTGTTTTTT
TRBJ2-7 | - | many | TRBV6-1 | CASSEAPIRGLGDEQYF | TGTGCCAGCAGTGAAGCACCGATCAGGGGCCTGGGGGACGAGCAGTACTTC
TRBJ2-1 | TRBD2 | - | TRBV20-1 | CSAKKQTGTSGTHSYNEQFF | TGCAGTGCCAAAAAACAGACCGGGACTAGCGGGACCCACTCCTACAATGAGCAGTTCTTC
TRBJ1-2 | - | many | TRBV6-2/TRBV6-3 | CASSYGSLYGYTF | TGTGCCAGCAGTTACGGCTCCCTTTACGGTTACACCTTC
TRBJ2-5 | TRBD1 | many | TRBV11-2 | CASSLVGTGQETQYF | TGTGCCAGCAGCTTAGTTGGGACAGGACAAGAGACCCAGTACTTC
TRBJ2-7 | TRBD1 | - | TRBV5-1 | CASKRGQGTYEQYF | TGCGCCAGCAAGAGAGGACAGGGGACCTACGAGCAGTACTTC
TRBJ2-3 | - | - | TRBV5-6 | CASSQDPGSQYF | TGTGCCAGCAGCCAAGACCCCGGTTCGCAGTATTTT